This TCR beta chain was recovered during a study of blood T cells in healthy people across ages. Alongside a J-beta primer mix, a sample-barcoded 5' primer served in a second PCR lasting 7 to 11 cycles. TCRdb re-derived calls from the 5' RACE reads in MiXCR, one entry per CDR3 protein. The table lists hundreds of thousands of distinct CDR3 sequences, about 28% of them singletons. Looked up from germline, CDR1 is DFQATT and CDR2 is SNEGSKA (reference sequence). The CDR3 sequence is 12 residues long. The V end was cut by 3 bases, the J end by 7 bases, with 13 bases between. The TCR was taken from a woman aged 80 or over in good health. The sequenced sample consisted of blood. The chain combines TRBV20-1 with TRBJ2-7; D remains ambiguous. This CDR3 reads CSASPGEVEQYF. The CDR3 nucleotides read TGCAGTGCTAGTCCAGGAGAGGTAGAGCAGTACTTC.